This T cell receptor beta chain was sequenced in a study of blood T cells in healthy people across ages. PCR was performed a second time for 7 to 11 cycles using a sample-barcoded 5' primer and a J-beta primer mix. TCRdb passed the 5' RACE reads through MiXCR, listing each CDR3 protein once. Among roughly 800,000 distinct CDR3 sequences listed, approximately 25% were seen once. CDR3 size: 14 residues. The V end lost 4 bases, the J end lost 5 bases, and 12 bases lay between the germline ends. Germline lookup yields CDR1 MNHNY and CDR2 SVGAGI (reference sequence). These same data were also listed under a study on T cells of mothers and their children.

The sequence was obtained from a boy aged 5-17 years in good health. The gene calls are TRBV6-6 and TRBJ1-5; D not certain. The specimen sequenced was blood. The CDR3 reads CASSSAGAYQPQHF. Here the CDR3 DNA reads TGTGCCAGCAGTTCCGCAGGTGCGTATCAGCCCCAGCATTTT.